This T cell receptor (beta chain) was profiled in a study of blood T cell repertoires in COVID-19. About the study: Sources were T cells, B-cell-depleted T cells, or PBMCs; the material itself was cDNA or gDNA.

Ages ranged from about 18 to 100 years, with residence in 24 US areas. Method: immunoSEQ multiplex PCR; TCRdb's copy keeps in-frame clones and lacks some. Here the sample spans around 320,000 clones, under 90% being singletons. Germline V gene sequence: CDR1 ENHRY, CDR2 SYGVKD. V was clipped by 10 bases and J by 0 bases, with 13 bases between them. The CDR3 has 14 residues. This TCR was recovered from a woman aged 50 to 60 who had been exposed to COVID-19. Sequencing input: PBMCs or T cells enriched from blood (not recorded which). The chain uses TRBV10-3 and TRBJ2-4, with D perhaps TRBD2 (6 bases). Here the CDR3 reads CATRDSLAKNIQYF. CDR3 sequence (DNA): TGTGCCACGAGGGACTCCCTAGCCAAAAACATTCAGTACTTC.